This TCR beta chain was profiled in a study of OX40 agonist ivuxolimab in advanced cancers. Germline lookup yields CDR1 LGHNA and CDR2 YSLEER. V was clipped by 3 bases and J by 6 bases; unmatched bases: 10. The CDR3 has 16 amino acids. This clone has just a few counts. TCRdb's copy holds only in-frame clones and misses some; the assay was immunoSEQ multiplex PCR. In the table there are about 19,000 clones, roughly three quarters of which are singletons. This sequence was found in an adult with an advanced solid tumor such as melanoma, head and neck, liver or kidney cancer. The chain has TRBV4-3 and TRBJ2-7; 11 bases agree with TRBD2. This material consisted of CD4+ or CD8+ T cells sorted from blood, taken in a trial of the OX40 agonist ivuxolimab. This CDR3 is CASSQDSGRAAGEQYF. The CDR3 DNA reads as TGCGCCAGCAGCCAGGATAGCGGGAGGGCCGCTGGCGAGCAGTACTTC.